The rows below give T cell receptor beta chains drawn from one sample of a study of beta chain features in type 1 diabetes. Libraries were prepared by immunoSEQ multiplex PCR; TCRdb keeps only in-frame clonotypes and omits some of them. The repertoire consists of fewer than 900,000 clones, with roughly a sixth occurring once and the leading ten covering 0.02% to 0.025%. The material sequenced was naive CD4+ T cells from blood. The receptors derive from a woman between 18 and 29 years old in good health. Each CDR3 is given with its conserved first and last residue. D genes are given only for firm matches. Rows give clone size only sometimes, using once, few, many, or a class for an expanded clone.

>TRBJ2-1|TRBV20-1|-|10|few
TGCAGTGCTGAAAACAATGAGCAGTTCTTC
CSAENNEQFF
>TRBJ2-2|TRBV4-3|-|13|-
TGCGCCAGCAGCCAGCAGGGGTTCGGGGAGCTGTTTTTT
CASSQQGFGELFF
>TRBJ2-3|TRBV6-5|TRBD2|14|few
TGTGCCAGCAGAAGCGGGAGTTCCACAGATACGCAGTATTTT
CASRSGSSTDTQYF
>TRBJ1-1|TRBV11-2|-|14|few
TGTGCCAGCAGCTTTTTTTCCGCCAACACTGAAGCTTTCTTT
CASSFFSANTEAFF
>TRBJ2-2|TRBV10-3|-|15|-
TGTGCCATCAGTGAGTCGGTGTGGTCCACCGGGGAGCTGTTTTTT
CAISESVWSTGELFF
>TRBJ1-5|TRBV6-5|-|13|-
TGTGCCAGCAGGCGGTCACAGGGACAGCCCCAGCATTTT
CASRRSQGQPQHF
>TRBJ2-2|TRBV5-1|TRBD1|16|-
TGCGCCAGCAGCCCACGGACAGGGGATAACACCGGGGAGCTGTTTTTT
CASSPRTGDNTGELFF
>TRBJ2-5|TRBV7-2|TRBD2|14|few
TGTGCCAGCAGCTTGGAAGCGGGAAGGGAGACCCAGTACTTC
CASSLEAGRETQYF
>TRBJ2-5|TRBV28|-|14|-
TGTGCCAGCAGTTCAGGGGGGATTCAAGAGACCCAGTACTTC
CASSSGGIQETQYF
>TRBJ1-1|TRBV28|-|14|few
TGTGCCAGCAGTTTTCCGCCTGAGAACACTGAAGCTTTCTTT
CASSFPPENTEAFF
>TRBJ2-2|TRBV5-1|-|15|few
TGCGCCAGCAGCTTGGGGGGTGTTGACACCGGGGAGCTGTTTTTT
CASSLGGVDTGELFF
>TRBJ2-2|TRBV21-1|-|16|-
TGTGCCAGCAGCACCCTCCGGGACAGGGGCCCCGGGGAGCTGTTTTTT
CASSTLRDRGPGELFF
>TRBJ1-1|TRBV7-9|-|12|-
TGTGCCAGCAGCACAAACCCTATACAAGCTTTCTTT
CASSTNPIQAFF
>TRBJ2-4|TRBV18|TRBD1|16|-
TGTGCCAGCTCGCTCTCTATCGACAGGGGTACAAACATTCAGTACTTC
CASSLSIDRGTNIQYF
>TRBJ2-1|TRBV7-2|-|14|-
TGTGCCAGCAGCTTACTCCGCTCAAGAGGCGAGCAGTTCTTC
CASSLLRSRGEQFF
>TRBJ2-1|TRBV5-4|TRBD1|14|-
TGTGCCAGCAGGTACAGACAGGGTGGGTATGAGCAGTTCTTC
CASRYRQGGYEQFF
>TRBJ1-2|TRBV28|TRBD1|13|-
TGTGCCAGCAGCCAGGGGGCTAACTATGGCTACACCTTC
CASSQGANYGYTF
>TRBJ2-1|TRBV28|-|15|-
TGTGCCAGCAGTTTAAGTCAGGGCCCGAGGGATGAGCAGTTCTTC
CASSLSQGPRDEQFF
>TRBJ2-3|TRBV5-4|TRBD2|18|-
TGTGCCAGCAGCTTGGAGCCTAGCGGAGGAGGGAGCACAGATACGCAGTATTTT
CASSLEPSGGGSTDTQYF
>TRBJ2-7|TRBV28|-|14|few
TGTGCCAGCAGTCCCCACGCCACATCCTACGAGCAGTACTTC
CASSPHATSYEQYF
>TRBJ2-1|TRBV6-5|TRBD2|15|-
TGTGCCAGCAGTTACAAGGCTAGCGGGATAGTTGAGCAGTTCTTC
CASSYKASGIVEQFF
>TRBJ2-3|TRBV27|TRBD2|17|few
TGTGCCAGCAGTTCCCTGGGCGGGAGCGTTCGGGGAGATACGCAGTATTTT
CASSSLGGSVRGDTQYF
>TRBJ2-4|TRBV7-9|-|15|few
TGTGCCAGCAGCCAAAAGGGACAAGCAAAAAACATTCAGTACTTC
CASSQKGQAKNIQYF
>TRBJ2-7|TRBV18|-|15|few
TGTGCCAGCTCCGTAATACGGGGGACCCCCTACGAGCAGTACTTC
CASSVIRGTPYEQYF
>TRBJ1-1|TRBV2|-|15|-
TGTGCCAGCAGTGAGTGGCCCACAGGTAGTAGTGGAGCTTTCTTT
CASSEWPTGSSGAFF
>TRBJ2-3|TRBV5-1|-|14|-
TGCGCCAGCAGCTTGGGAAGAATAACAGATACGCAGTATTTT
CASSLGRITDTQYF
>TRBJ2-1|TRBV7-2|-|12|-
TGTGCCAGCAGCCCGGATTACAATGAGCAGTTCTTC
CASSPDYNEQFF